This T cell receptor beta chain was sequenced during a study of cytomegalovirus exposure and HLA in healthy donors. It was with 60 Vbeta and 13 Jbeta primers that the PCR ran. Assay: immunoSEQ multiplex PCR; the TCRdb copy retains only in-frame clones and omits some. The repertoire includes approximately 130,000 clones, roughly 79% of them detected once, and about 0.63% sits in the top ten. A remark on this clone: Its cognate antigen is unknown.

Study findings and constraints: Equally common other TCR beta chains were less clonally expanded than HLA-associated ones, a later analysis found.

The sequence was collected from a man between 18 and 29 years old in good health and CMV-seronegative. The sequenced sample consisted of PBMCs.

The CDR3 is CASSTREMAVDYNEQFF. The CDR3 DNA reads TGTGCCAGCAGCACCAGGGAAATGGCAGTCGACTACAATGAGCAGTTCTTC. The rearrangement links TRBV5-4 to TRBJ2-1, with a weak D call TRBD1 (5 bases). Trimming removed 4 bases from V and 3 bases from J, with 20 bases in between. Germline lookup yields CDR1 SGHNT and CDR2 YYREEE (reference sequence). There are 17 residues in the CDR3.